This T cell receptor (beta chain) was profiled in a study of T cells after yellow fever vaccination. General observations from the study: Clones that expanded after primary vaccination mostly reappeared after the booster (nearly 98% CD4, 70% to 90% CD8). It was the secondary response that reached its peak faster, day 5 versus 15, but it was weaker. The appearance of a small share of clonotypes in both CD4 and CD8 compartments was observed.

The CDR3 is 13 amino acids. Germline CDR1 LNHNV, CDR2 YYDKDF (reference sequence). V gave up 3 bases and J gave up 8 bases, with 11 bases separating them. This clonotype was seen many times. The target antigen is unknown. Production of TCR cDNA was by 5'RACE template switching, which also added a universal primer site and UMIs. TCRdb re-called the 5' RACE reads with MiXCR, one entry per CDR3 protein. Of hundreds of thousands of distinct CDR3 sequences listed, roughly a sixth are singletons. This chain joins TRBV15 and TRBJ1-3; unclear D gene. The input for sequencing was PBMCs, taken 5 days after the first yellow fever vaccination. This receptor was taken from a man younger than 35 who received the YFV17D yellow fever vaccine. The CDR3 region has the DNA TGTGCCACCAGCAGGGACCTTTGGGACACCATATATTTT. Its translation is CATSRDLWDTIYF. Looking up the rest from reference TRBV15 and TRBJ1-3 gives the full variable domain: DAMVIQNPRYQVTQFGKPVTLSCSQTLNHNVMYWYQQKSSQAPKLLFHYYDKDFNNEADTPDNFQSRRPNTSFCFLDIRSPGLGDTAMYLCATSRDLWDTIYFGEGSWLTVV.